Many counts were recorded for the clone carrying this T cell receptor (beta chain). As yet, its antigen is unknown. The read ends 3 residues shy of where the CDR3 ends; the end is completed using the germline J gene. The data originate from a study of T cell clonality in common variable immunodeficiency. Clones were sequenced by immunoSEQ multiplex PCR, and TCRdb holds only the in-frame ones, with some missing. The sample contains tens of thousands of clones, none of them singletons. In germline, CDR1 is LNHDA, CDR2 SQIVND (reference sequence). The CDR3 is 16 residues long. V lost 6 bases, J lost 1 base, and 11 bases stayed unmatched. Blood samples were heparinized, about 4.5 to 8 ml per donor. Study findings and constraints: The cause of increased CVID clonality remains unclear without subpopulation sequencing. Compared with healthy controls, CVID subjects showed increased TCRbeta clonality, mostly in about a third.

The sequenced sample consisted of peripheral blood mononuclear cells. The receptor was isolated from a person between 18 and 70 years old in good health. This chain joins TRBV19 and TRBJ1-2, with TRBD1 matching 7 bases. CDR3 amino acids: CASSLLRTGFNYGYTF. CDR3 DNA, as far as it was read: TGTGCCAGTAGCCTACTCCGGACAGGATTTAACTATGGC. The whole variable domain, filled in from reference TRBV19 and TRBJ1-2, reads DGGITQSPKYLFRKEGQNVTLSCEQNLNHDAMYWYRQDPGQGLRLIYYSQIVNDFQKGDIAEGYSVSREKKESFPLTVTSAQKNPTAFYLCASSLLRTGFNYGYTFGSGTRLTVV.